This passage covers 32 T cell receptor beta chains from one sample sequenced in a study of shared T cell receptors in the human thymus. Sequencing used immunoSEQ multiplex PCR; TCRdb keeps in-frame clones, though not all of them. The sample has roughly 710,000 clones, approximately 85% seen once. These sequences were also reported in another study, on human thymus T cells.

What was sequenced was thymocytes. The receptors stem from a girl under three years old with a congenital heart defect.

J is TRBJ2-2 and V is TRBV14; weak D call: TRBD1 (5 bases). The ends were cut back, 3 bases at V and 6 bases at J, with 17 bases in the middle. The CDR3 extends over 16 amino acids. CDR1 is SGHDN, CDR2 FVKESK, per germline. CDR3 sequence reads: CASSQGLIGRSGELFF. For the CDR3, the DNA is TGTGCCAGCAGCCAGGGGCTGATCGGACGTTCCGGGGAGCTGTTTTTT.

The rearrangement uses TRBV5-1 and TRBJ2-4; 9 bases line up with TRBD1. From germline, CDR1 is SGHRS and CDR2 YFSETQ. The CDR3 is 16 residues long. The V segment lost 5 bases and the J segment 12 bases; nucleotides outside the gene matches: 18. CDR3 DNA: TGCGCCAGCAGGAGGGGGACAGGGTGTTTTCTGCAGACTCAGTACTTC. This sequence encodes CASRRGTGCFLQTQYF.

The chain couples TRBV7-6 to TRBJ2-6; 9 bases align to TRBD2. Germline loops: CDR1 SGHVS, CDR2 FNYEAQ. V shed 8 bases, J shed 2 bases, and the junction held 1 base outside the gene matches. The CDR3 extends over 14 amino acids. CDR3 amino acids: CASASGAGANVLTF. The CDR3 nucleotides are TGTGCCAGCGCTAGCGGGGCTGGGGCCAACGTCCTGACTTTC. Filled out from reference TRBV7-6 and TRBJ2-6, the complete variable domain reads GAGVSQSPRYKVTKRGQDVALRCDPISGHVSLYWYRQALGQGPEFLTYFNYEAQQDKSGLPNDRFSAERPEGSISTLTIQRTEQRDSAMYRCASASGAGANVLTFGAGSRLTVL.

This clone was counted a few times. The chain carries TRBV11-2 and TRBJ1-4, with TRBD1 matching 10 bases. The CDR3 is 18 residues long. Germline loops: CDR1 SGHAT, CDR2 FQNNGV. Unmatched junction bases numbered 12, after V lost 3 bases and J lost 5 bases. In DNA form, the CDR3 reads TGTGCCAGCAGCTTCGGGACAGGGGTAGGGGGCCCCAATGAAAAACTGTTTTTT. Translating gives CASSFGTGVGGPNEKLFF.

The chain employs TRBV5-6 and TRBJ1-1; D call uncertain. The CDR3 runs 14 residues. Germline-derived CDR1 and CDR2 are SGHDT and YYEEEE. Deletions cut 2 bases from V and 11 bases from J, with 19 bases between. The CDR3 region is CASSFFAIGPRAFF. The CDR3 DNA follows: TGTGCCAGCAGCTTTTTCGCCATCGGTCCTAGGGCTTTCTTT.

In its sample, this clone was seen a few times. V gene TRBV5-1 combines with J gene TRBJ2-7; 10 nucleotides agree with TRBD1. The V gene's germline CDR1 is SGHRS and CDR2 YFSETQ. Unmatched junction bases numbered 3, after V lost 0 bases and J lost 3 bases. The CDR3 has 15 amino acids. The CDR3 DNA reads TGCGCCAGCAGCTTGGGACAGGGGGCTGACTACGAGCAGTACTTC. Translation gives CASSLGQGADYEQYF.

The sample holds one count of this clone. The chain employs TRBV29-1 and TRBJ1-5, with TRBD1 matching over 7 bases. V was pared by 7 bases and J by 3 bases, with 3 bases of the junction left unmatched. The germline gives CDR1 SQVTM, CDR2 ANQGSEA. CDR3 length equals 12 residues. Here the CDR3 reads CSAGQVNQPQHF. CDR3 in DNA: TGCAGCGCAGGACAGGTCAATCAGCCCCAGCATTTT.

Here the CDR3 reads CASASPGFGEKLFF. The CDR3 DNA is TGTGCCTCAGCATCCCCAGGGTTTGGTGAAAAACTGTTTTTT. The chain links TRBV27 to TRBJ1-4, with D possibly matching TRBD1 (5 bases). The V and J ends lost 11 bases and 7 bases respectively, with 20 bases between them. The CDR3 extends over 14 amino acids. Per germline, CDR1 MNHEY and CDR2 SMNVEV (reference sequence). Full variable domain (missing parts from reference TRBV27 and TRBJ1-4): EAQVTQNPRYLITVTGKKLTVTCSQNMNHEYMSWYRQDPGLGLRQIYYSMNVEVTDKGDVPEGYKVSRKEKRNFPLILESPSPNQTSLYFCASASPGFGEKLFFGSGTQLSVL.

The rearrangement links TRBV6-1 to TRBJ2-6, with TRBD1 identical over 8 bases. There are 19 residues in the CDR3. V was pared by 3 bases and J by 0 bases, with 10 bases of the junction left unmatched. The V gene's germline CDR1 is MNHNS and CDR2 SASEGT. The CDR3 DNA reads TGTGCCAGCAGTGACTACCGGGGACAGGCGATCTCTGGGGCCAACGTCCTGACTTTC. It codes for CASSDYRGQAISGANVLTF.

V gene TRBV10-3 combines with J gene TRBJ2-2, with D perhaps matching TRBD1 (6 bases). Germline-derived CDR1 and CDR2 are ENHRY and SYGVKD. The CDR3 has 14 amino acids. With 8 bases removed from V and 1 base from J, the gap between germline ends came to 11 bases. This CDR3 is CAIPGVKNTGELFF. The CDR3 DNA follows: TGTGCCATCCCAGGGGTCAAGAACACCGGGGAGCTGTTTTTT.

The chain has TRBV5-1 and TRBJ2-7; 16 bases are a match to TRBD2. Germline CDR1 reads SGHRS; CDR2 reads YFSETQ. This CDR3 is 18 amino acids long. Germline trimming cut 0 bases from V and 2 bases from J; bases unmatched to any gene: 5. CDR3 sequence: CASSLDAGLAGGTYEQYF. The DNA of the CDR3 is TGCGCCAGCAGCTTGGATGCGGGACTAGCGGGGGGGACCTACGAGCAGTACTTC. The complete variable domain, with remaining parts taken from reference TRBV5-1 and TRBJ2-7, reads KAGVTQTPRYLIKTRGQQVTLSCSPISGHRSVSWYQQTPGQGLQFLFEYFSETQRNKGNFPGRFSGRQFSNSRSEMNVSTLELGDSALYLCASSLDAGLAGGTYEQYFGPGTRLTVT.

This clone was seen just once. The chain couples TRBV4-1 to TRBJ2-2; D is possibly TRBD1 (6 bases). The CDR3 covers 18 residues. Trimming left V 0 bases short and J 6 bases short, with 20 bases between. The V gene's germline CDR1 is MGHRA and CDR2 YSYEKL. CDR3 amino acids: CASSQDKDDRKGPGELFF. The CDR3 nucleotides are TGCGCCAGCAGCCAAGATAAGGACGACAGGAAGGGCCCCGGGGAGCTGTTTTTT.

The chain couples TRBV12-5 to TRBJ1-6; D ambiguous. In germline, CDR1 is LGHNT, CDR2 FRNRAP. This CDR3 contains 22 residues. The V gene lost 4 bases and the J gene lost 3 bases, with 31 bases spanning the gap. CDR3 coding DNA: TGTGCTAGTGGTTCGGCTATTTTCGCCGCGGCCGAAGCTAAACACTATAATTCACCCCTCCACTTT. The encoded protein is CASGSAIFAAAEAKHYNSPLHF.

The CDR3 DNA reads TGTGCCAGCAGTAACGGGGATAACTATGGCTACACCTTC. This translates into CASSNGDNYGYTF. This chain connects TRBV6-5 to TRBJ1-2; the D is unclear. There are 13 residues in the CDR3. Trimming removed 5 bases from V and 1 base from J, with 8 bases in between. Germline values: CDR1 MNHEY, CDR2 SVGAGI.

V usage is TRBV5-1 and J usage is TRBJ2-5; 11 bases are a match to TRBD1. V was clipped by 4 bases and J by 3 bases; unmatched bases: 5. This CDR3 spans 15 amino acids. In germline, CDR1 is SGHRS, CDR2 YFSETQ. CDR3 nucleotide sequence: TGCGCCAGCAGCCTGGGGGACAGGGGGGAAGAGACCCAGTACTTC. It translates to CASSLGDRGEETQYF.

This sequence joins TRBV30 and TRBJ1-1; D possibly corresponds to TRBD1 (6 bases). Germline assignment: CDR1 GTSNPN and CDR2 SVGIG (reference sequence). V was shortened by 2 bases and J by 1 base, with 14 bases between the two germline ends. The CDR3 has 15 amino acids. The CDR3 DNA sequence: TGTGCCTGGAGTCCTCCGGGACAAGAGAACACTGAAGCTTTCTTT. Translated: CAWSPPGQENTEAFF.

This clone has only a few counts. The chain couples TRBV19 to TRBJ2-7, with 9 bases lining up with TRBD1. The CDR3 has 13 amino acids. CDR1 and CDR2 (germline): LNHDA, SQIVND (reference sequence). Trimming at V came to 9 bases and at J to 3 bases, leaving 6 bases not matched to a gene. CDR3 region: CASRDRVRYEQYF. CDR3 nucleotides: TGTGCCAGCCGGGACAGGGTGCGCTACGAGCAGTACTTC.

The chain links TRBV6-1 to TRBJ1-2, with 7 bases fitting TRBD1. Germline loops: CDR1 MNHNS, CDR2 SASEGT. This CDR3 contains 17 residues. Trimming took 1 base from V and 7 from J; bases not matched to a gene: 15. CDR3 residues: CASSEEVPKQGFSGYTF. CDR3 bases: TGTGCCAGCAGTGAAGAAGTCCCGAAACAGGGGTTTAGTGGCTACACCTTC.

V is TRBV5-8 and J is TRBJ1-1; the match to TRBD1 covers 10 bases. The CDR3 spans 15 residues. Per the germline V gene, CDR1 is SGHTS and CDR2 is YDEGEE. Trimming took 1 base from V and 4 from J; bases not matched to a gene: 4. The chain's CDR3 is CASSLPGQGITEAFF. CDR3 nucleotide sequence: TGTGCCAGCAGCTTGCCGGGACAGGGGATCACTGAAGCTTTCTTT.

V gene TRBV27 combines with J gene TRBJ2-5, with 7 bases aligning to TRBD2. V was pared by 5 bases and J by 2 bases, with 8 bases of the junction left unmatched. The CDR3 contains 15 residues. From germline, CDR1 is MNHEY and CDR2 SMNVEV (reference sequence). For the CDR3, the DNA is TGTGCCAGCAGTCGTAGCGGGCCAAGTCAAGAGACCCAGTACTTC. Protein: CASSRSGPSQETQYF.

The CDR3 loop is CASSLGETGVLGNTEAFF. The CDR3 DNA reads as TGTGCCAGCAGCTTGGGTGAGACAGGGGTCTTGGGGAACACTGAAGCTTTCTTT. This rearrangement joins TRBV5-7 to TRBJ1-1; the match to TRBD1 covers 8 bases. TRBV5-7 is placed among ORFs of uncertain function. V was clipped by 0 bases and J by 1 base; unmatched bases: 11. The length of the CDR3 is 18 residues.

The V and J genes are TRBV5-4 and TRBJ1-2; TRBD1 matches at 8 bases. V was pared by 2 bases and J by 3 bases, with 12 bases of the junction left unmatched. The CDR3 runs to 17 residues. Germline lookup yields CDR1 SGHNT and CDR2 YYREEE (reference sequence). CDR3 nucleotides: TGTGCCAGCAGCTTTTTGGCAGGGGGCACAGGGGACTATGGCTACACCTTC. This encodes CASSFLAGGTGDYGYTF.

V gene TRBV19 combines with J gene TRBJ1-2; TRBD1 aligns across 9 bases. Germline assignment: CDR1 LNHDA and CDR2 SQIVND (reference sequence). There are 15 residues in the CDR3. The V gene end was trimmed by 5 bases and the J gene end by 1 base; junction bases not matched to a gene: 5. In nucleotides, the CDR3 is TGTGCCAGTAGTGCACAGGGGGCCCATAACTATGGCTACACCTTC. Translation gives CASSAQGAHNYGYTF. Complete variable domain (other parts from reference TRBV19 and TRBJ1-2): DGGITQSPKYLFRKEGQNVTLSCEQNLNHDAMYWYRQDPGQGLRLIYYSQIVNDFQKGDIAEGYSVSREKKESFPLTVTSAQKNPTAFYLCASSAQGAHNYGYTFGSGTRLTVV.

This chain connects TRBV10-2 to TRBJ2-1; TRBD1 agrees at 9 bases. With V trimmed by 5 bases and J by 6 bases, 11 bases remained unmatched. Germline assignment: CDR1 WSHSY and CDR2 SAAADI. CDR3 size: 16 residues. The CDR3 here is CASSLQGAVYGNEQFF. The CDR3 bases are TGCGCCAGCAGTTTACAGGGGGCGGTTTATGGCAATGAGCAGTTCTTC.

The chain carries TRBV19 and TRBJ1-6; the match to TRBD1 covers 12 bases. CDR1 LNHDA and CDR2 SQIVND come from the germline V gene (reference sequence). This CDR3 contains 16 residues. V shed 7 bases, J shed 8 bases, and the junction held 9 bases outside the gene matches. In DNA form, the CDR3 reads TGTGCCAGTAAGAACGGGGGACAGGGGGCTGATTCACCCCTCCACTTT. Protein product: CASKNGGQGADSPLHF.

V is TRBV11-3 and J is TRBJ2-2, with TRBD1 identical over 7 bases. Trimming cost V 1 base and J 7 bases; bases outside gene matches: 9. In germline, CDR1 is SGHNT, CDR2 YENEEA. This CDR3 comprises 16 residues. CDR3 bases: TGTGCCAGCAGCTTAGCCGGCCACAGGGGCTTCGGGGAGCTGTTTTTT. It specifies CASSLAGHRGFGELFF.

The chain couples TRBV11-2 to TRBJ1-1; TRBD1 matches 10 bases. This CDR3 comprises 17 residues. The V gene end was trimmed by 3 bases and the J gene end by 1 base; junction bases not matched to a gene: 8. Germline V gene data show CDR1 as SGHAT and CDR2 as FQNNGV. The CDR3 loop is CASSLRGQGGRNTEAFF. The CDR3 DNA is TGTGCCAGCAGCTTGCGAGGACAGGGGGGACGGAACACTGAAGCTTTCTTT.

V and J are TRBV10-3 and TRBJ2-1; D may be TRBD2 (5 bases). Germline-derived CDR1 and CDR2 are ENHRY and SYGVKD. The ends were cut back, 3 bases at V and 1 base at J, with 16 bases in the middle. The CDR3 is 17 amino acids. The CDR3 nucleotides read TGTGCCATCAGTGACCCGGTAGTGGGGAGTTCCTACAATGAGCAGTTCTTC. This gives the protein CAISDPVVGSSYNEQFF.

This sequence joins TRBV28 and TRBJ2-7, with 8 bases that match TRBD1. Germline V gene lookup returns CDR1 MDHEN and CDR2 SYDVKM. The CDR3 has 18 amino acids. J was trimmed by 3 bases and V by 3 bases; bases with no gene match: 16. DNA for the CDR3: TGTGCCAGCAGTTTTTCTCCCAACGGGACAGGTACCTTCTACGAGCAGTACTTC. Translating gives CASSFSPNGTGTFYEQYF.

The chain joins TRBV6-1 to TRBJ1-2; 7 bases align to TRBD1. The ends lost 4 bases at V and 4 bases at J; junction bases unmatched: 3. Germline V lookup: CDR1 MNHNS, CDR2 SASEGT. This CDR3 has 13 amino acids. DNA of the CDR3: TGTGCCAGCAGTGGTGACAGGGCCTATGGCTACACCTTC. Translating gives CASSGDRAYGYTF.

This sequence joins TRBV5-1 and TRBJ1-1; tentatively, D is TRBD1 (5 bases). V lost 3 bases and J lost 10, with 19 bases in between. Germline loops: CDR1 SGHRS, CDR2 YFSETQ. This CDR3 has 14 amino acids. The CDR3, as DNA: TGCGCCAGCAGCTCTTACTCCAGGGCAGATACAGCTTTCTTT. It encodes CASSSYSRADTAFF. The complete variable domain, with remaining parts taken from reference TRBV5-1 and TRBJ1-1, reads KAGVTQTPRYLIKTRGQQVTLSCSPISGHRSVSWYQQTPGQGLQFLFEYFSETQRNKGNFPGRFSGRQFSNSRSEMNVSTLELGDSALYLCASSSYSRADTAFFGQGTRLTVV.

The CDR3 nucleotides read TGTGCCAGCAGGGGACAGGGTCGAACAGGGGAGCAGTTCTTC. This translates into CASRGQGRTGEQFF. The V gene is TRBV6-5, the J gene TRBJ2-1, with 9 positions matching TRBD1. V was clipped by 6 bases and J by 10 bases; unmatched bases: 10. Germline lookup yields CDR1 MNHEY and CDR2 SVGAGI. There are 14 residues in the CDR3.